These 5 T cell receptor beta chains were all obtained from the same sample, sequenced in a study of Tregs in tolerant kidney transplant recipients (dated by TCRdb to the late 2010s). The time point label, read with the paper, signifies: 6 months after combined kidney and bone marrow transplant. The transplants used related donors with nonmyeloablative bone marrow transplantation, and mixed chimerism in the human trials was transient. Library construction relied on the immunoSEQ multiplex PCR assay. TCRdb re-hosts the immuneACCESS table, in-frame sequences only. Its copies lack some clones; in the studies checked, an unresolved V gene accounts for under half of them, and the cause for the rest is not known. Per the sample table, the count is roughly 14,000 clones. Jointly, the top ten make up roughly 29% of the sample. This specimen was CD8+ T cells from blood (PBMCs), taken 6 months after the transplant. The receptor set was obtained from a human patient who received a combined kidney and bone marrow transplant. Some T cells may have been brought in with the graft after a transplant.

For this clone: The CDR3 is cut off 3 residues early in the read; its end comes from the germline J gene. The chain uses TRBV5-1 and TRBJ2-1; D is perhaps TRBD1 (6 bases). The CDR3 consists of 13 residues. Germline V gene data show CDR1 as SGHRS and CDR2 as YFSETQ. Trimming removed 4 bases from V and 4 bases from J, with 9 bases in between. The CDR3 DNA, read in part, is TGCGCCAGCAGCCCTCAGGGGTACAATGAG. This codes for CASSPQGYNE. The entire CDR3 protein reads CASSPQGYNEQFF. The entire variable domain, with the rest obtained from reference TRBV5-1 and TRBJ2-1, is as follows: KAGVTQTPRYLIKTRGQQVTLSCSPISGHRSVSWYQQTPGQGLQFLFEYFSETQRNKGNFPGRFSGRQFSNSRSEMNVSTLELGDSALYLCASSPQGYNEQFFGPGTRLTVL.

For this clone: Read coverage stops 3 residues before the CDR3 terminus; the germline J gene supplies the remainder. The genes are TRBV7-8 and TRBJ2-3; a possible D gene is TRBD2 (6 bases). Looked up from germline, CDR1 is SGHVS and CDR2 is FQNEAQ. CDR3 length: 17 residues. V was pared by 2 bases and J by 2 bases, with 17 bases between. The CDR3 loop is CASSLYSGTPNTDTQYF. Partial CDR3 DNA: TGTGCCAGCAGCTTATATTCTGGGACTCCTAACACAGATACG.

This CDR3 reads CASNILTGGTGELFF. The sequenced CDR3 bases are TGTGCCAGCAACATTCTCACAGGGGGGACCGGGGAG. V usage is TRBV13 and J usage is TRBJ2-2; TRBD1 matches 8 bases. The read falls 3 residues short of the CDR3 end, and the missing part is taken from the germline J gene. The CDR3 sequence is 15 residues long. Germline values: CDR1 PRHDT, CDR2 FYEKMQ (reference sequence). Trimming took 7 bases from V and 5 from J; bases not matched to a gene: 9. The full variable domain, completed using reference TRBV13 and TRBJ2-2, is AAGVIQSPRHLIKEKRETATLKCYPIPRHDTVYWYQQGPGQDPQFLISFYEKMQSDKGSIPDRFSAQQFSDYHSELNMSSLELGDSALYFCASNILTGGTGELFFGEGSRLTVL.

With regard to this clone: The sequenced fragment ends 3 residues before the CDR3 boundary, so the rest is inferred from the germline J gene. The chain employs TRBV20-1 and TRBJ2-1; 7 bases match TRBD1. The J segment lost 3 bases and the V segment lost 4 bases, leaving 6 bases of the junction unmatched. The CDR3 has 14 residues. Germline V CDR1 and CDR2: DFQATT, SNEGSKA (reference sequence). Incomplete CDR3 DNA: TGCAGTGCTAACGACAGGGAAAGCTACAATGAG. Protein sequence: CSANDRESYNE. The whole CDR3 protein is CSANDRESYNEQFF.

Regarding this clone: Coverage ceases 3 residues before the CDR3 finishes, and the germline J gene fills in the end. V usage is TRBV9 and J usage is TRBJ2-7; D is perhaps TRBD2 (6 bases). The CDR3 covers 15 residues. V dropped 0 bases and J dropped 6 bases, with 16 bases sitting between them. In germline, CDR1 is SGDLS, CDR2 YYNGEE. The DNA read from the CDR3 is TGTGCCAGCAGCGTAGAGGAAGGCCTCGGGGGCGAG. It is translated as CASSVEEGLGGE. The complete CDR3 reads CASSVEEGLGGEQYF. Filled out from reference TRBV9 and TRBJ2-7, the complete variable domain reads DSGVTQTPKHLITATGQRVTLRCSPRSGDLSVYWYQQSLDQGLQFLIQYYNGEERAKGNILERFSAQQFPDLHSELNLSSLELGDSALYFCASSVEEGLGGEQYFGPGTRLTVT.